The sequence of this TCR beta chain was determined in a study of shared clonotypes between healthy human individuals. Study-level points and caveats: Generally, naive subsets came out with larger estimated richness than memory subsets.

V lost 4 bases and J lost 4; bases outside the gene matches: 5. Germline V CDR1 and CDR2: SGHNT, YYREEE (reference sequence). CDR3 length: 14 amino acids. Comment on this clone: Its target is unknown.

Profiling relied on immunoSEQ multiplex PCR, and the TCRdb table lists in-frame clones only, not all of them. The sample holds around 700,000 clones, approximately 79% seen once. This TCR came from a woman aged 25 to 39 in good health. Source material: memory CD4+ T cells sorted from blood. Noted subset: CD45RA-negative fraction. The chain has TRBV5-4 and TRBJ2-1; 7 bases align to TRBD2. CDR3 sequence: CASSRRGEYNEQFF. CDR3 bases: TGTGCCAGCAGCCGACGGGGGGAATACAATGAGCAGTTCTTC.